This entry lists 22 T cell receptor beta chains sequenced from one sample in a study of blood T cell repertoires in COVID-19. TCRdb's table, derived via immunoSEQ multiplex PCR, lists solely in-frame clones and lacks some. The table has fewer than 250,000 clones, 84% seen once. The sample taken for sequencing was peripheral blood. The receptor set was obtained from a man aged 50 to 60 with acute or convalescent COVID-19.

The chain combines TRBV21-1 with TRBJ1-2; TRBD1, the table's D call, was not compared with the DNA. TRBV21-1 is flagged as a pseudogene. This CDR3 spans 17 amino acids. Here the CDR3 DNA reads TGTGCCAGCAGCAAATATGTTTTTCAGGTGACAGGGGGTGGCTACACCTTC. Translation gives CASSKYVFQVTGGGYTF.

The chain carries TRBV30 and TRBJ1-4; the D gene is possibly TRBD1 (5 bases). Germline V gives CDR1 GTSNPN, CDR2 SVGIG (reference sequence). The ends were cut back, 0 bases at V and 0 bases at J, with 11 bases in the middle. The CDR3 extends over 16 amino acids. CDR3 DNA: TGTGCCTGGAGTGTCTCCCGGACACCAACTAATGAAAAACTGTTTTTT. It encodes CAWSVSRTPTNEKLFF.

The gene calls are TRBV10-3 and TRBJ1-2; no definite D call. Germline-derived CDR1 and CDR2 are ENHRY and SYGVKD. The CDR3 has 11 residues. Trimming stripped 10 bases from V and 5 bases from J, with 11 bases between. CDR3 DNA: TGTGCCACCCATGGAGGGTATGGCTACACCTTC. It specifies CATHGGYGYTF.

CDR3 sequence: CASSVGTVSYEQYF. The DNA of the CDR3 is TGCGCCAGCAGTGTCGGGACAGTCTCCTACGAGCAGTACTTC. V is TRBV5-1 and J is TRBJ2-7; 7 positions agree with TRBD1. Trimming cost V 5 bases and J 0 bases; bases outside gene matches: 5. Germline CDR1 and CDR2: SGHRS and YFSETQ. The CDR3 sequence is 14 residues long.

This clone was seen just once. The CDR3: CASSLALGQAETQYF. DNA for the CDR3: TGTGCCAGCAGCTTAGCCCTCGGTCAGGCAGAGACCCAGTACTTC. The chain combines TRBV11-2 with TRBJ2-5; no clear D gene. The CDR3 totals 15 residues. Deletions cut 1 base from V and 4 bases from J, with 13 bases between. Germline V gene sequence: CDR1 SGHAT, CDR2 FQNNGV.

The chain recombines TRBV29-1 with TRBJ2-1; 12 nucleotides align to TRBD1. Trimming took 6 bases from V and 6 from J; bases not matched to a gene: 6. Germline values: CDR1 SQVTM, CDR2 ANQGSEA. This CDR3 spans 14 amino acids. The CDR3 sequence: CSVRDRGRVNEQFF. CDR3 coding DNA: TGCAGCGTCCGGGACAGGGGGCGAGTCAATGAGCAGTTCTTC.

This rearrangement joins TRBV7-6 to TRBJ1-5, with TRBD1 identical over 9 bases. Germline V CDR1 and CDR2: SGHVS, FNYEAQ. V shed 3 bases, J shed 3 bases, and the junction held 3 bases outside the gene matches. This CDR3 is 15 amino acids long. CDR3 nucleotides: TGTGCCAGCAGCTTCGGGACAGGGATCAATCAGCCCCAGCATTTT. Translated, it gives CASSFGTGINQPQHF.

This clone was counted only a few times. This chain joins TRBV5-1 and TRBJ2-7; D call uncertain. The germline CDR1 and CDR2 sequences are SGHRS and YFSETQ. The CDR3 is 14 residues long. V lost 0 bases to trimming and J lost 3 bases, with 10 bases between them. The chain's CDR3 is CASSLGRQIYEQYF. CDR3 DNA sequence: TGCGCCAGCAGCTTGGGCAGGCAGATCTACGAGCAGTACTTC.

The count of this clone is one. V is TRBV27 and J is TRBJ2-2, with 7 bases identical to TRBD2. From germline, CDR1 is MNHEY and CDR2 SMNVEV (reference sequence). With 0 bases clipped from V and 3 bases from J, the junction kept 7 bases outside the gene matches. CDR3 length equals 17 residues. The CDR3 here is CASSLSGTTQYTGELFF. DNA for the CDR3: TGTGCCAGCAGTTTATCGGGGACTACCCAATACACCGGGGAGCTGTTTTTT.

The chain carries TRBV27 and TRBJ1-4; D is unresolved. CDR1 MNHEY and CDR2 SMNVEV come from the germline V gene (reference sequence). The V gene lost 3 bases and the J gene lost 2 bases, with 7 bases spanning the gap. The CDR3 totals 14 residues. The CDR3 DNA sequence: TGTGCCAGCAGTTTTCGGTACACTAATGAAAAACTGTTTTTT. Amino acids: CASSFRYTNEKLFF.

The genes are TRBV5-1 and TRBJ1-4; TRBD1 aligns across 9 bases. Germline CDR1 SGHRS, CDR2 YFSETQ. This CDR3 is built from 14 residues. Trimming removed 3 bases from V and 3 bases from J; junction bases left unmatched: 0. CDR3 DNA sequence: TGCGCCAGCAGCTGGACAGGGGCTAATGAAAAACTGTTTTTT. It specifies CASSWTGANEKLFF. Drawing the rest from reference TRBV5-1 and TRBJ1-4, the complete variable domain is KAGVTQTPRYLIKTRGQQVTLSCSPISGHRSVSWYQQTPGQGLQFLFEYFSETQRNKGNFPGRFSGRQFSNSRSEMNVSTLELGDSALYLCASSWTGANEKLFFGSGTQLSVL.

The chain couples TRBV7-9 to TRBJ1-2; the D gene is possibly TRBD1 (6 bases). The germline CDR1 and CDR2 sequences are SEHNR and FQNEAQ (reference sequence). The germline V and J ends were trimmed by 6 bases and 2 bases, with 13 bases remaining between them. CDR3 length: 14 amino acids. The CDR3 reads CASRRTGPNYGYTF. The CDR3 bases are TGTGCCAGCAGACGTACAGGGCCCAACTATGGCTACACCTTC. Filled out from reference TRBV7-9 and TRBJ1-2, the complete variable domain reads DTGVSQNPRHKITKRGQNVTFRCDPISEHNRLYWYRQTLGQGPEFLTYFQNEAQLEKSRLLSDRFSAERPKGSFSTLEIQRTEQGDSAMYLCASRRTGPNYGYTFGSGTRLTVV.

The rearrangement uses TRBV30 and TRBJ1-5; D is unresolved. V was cut by 1 base and J by 5 bases, with 15 bases left in between. The CDR3 extends over 15 amino acids. Germline V gives CDR1 GTSNPN, CDR2 SVGIG (reference sequence). This CDR3 is CAWSAPGYYDQPQHF. CDR3 coding DNA: TGTGCCTGGAGTGCTCCGGGATATTATGATCAGCCCCAGCATTTT.

V and J are TRBV5-6 and TRBJ1-1, with D perhaps matching TRBD1 (5 bases). Germline CDR1 reads SGHDT; CDR2 reads YYEEEE. The CDR3 length is 15 residues. Trimming shortened V by 4 bases and J by 7 bases, and 20 bases separated the two germline ends. The CDR3 DNA sequence: TGTGCCAGCAGCCTTGGAGGGGAACACTCCGTTGAAGCTTTCTTT. It is translated as CASSLGGEHSVEAFF.

The V and J genes are TRBV12-5 and TRBJ1-2, with 8 bases fitting TRBD1. Unmatched junction bases numbered 12, after V lost 1 base and J lost 8 bases. The CDR3 has 16 residues. Germline V lookup: CDR1 LGHNT, CDR2 FRNRAP. The CDR3 coding sequence is TGTGCTAGTGGTTTGGGGACAGGGTATGACCTTGGCGGCTACACCTTC. Translating gives CASGLGTGYDLGGYTF.

The chain is built from TRBV25-1 and TRBJ2-1; D is uncertain. With 5 bases removed from V and 11 bases from J, the gap between germline ends came to 7 bases. CDR3 length equals 10 residues. Germline V gene sequence: CDR1 MGHDK, CDR2 SYGVNS. The CDR3 DNA reads TGTGCCAGCAGTTCCGTTCAGCAGTTCTTC. This encodes CASSSVQQFF.

There are a few counts of this clone. The chain is built from TRBV28 and TRBJ1-1, with TRBD1 matching over 9 bases. The V gene's germline CDR1 is MDHEN and CDR2 SYDVKM. V was clipped by 6 bases and J by 7 bases; unmatched bases: 6. The CDR3 covers 13 residues. The CDR3 loop is CASRPTGGDEAFF. The CDR3 DNA reads as TGTGCCAGCAGACCTACAGGGGGCGATGAAGCTTTCTTT.

The gene calls are TRBV4-1 and TRBJ1-2; 7 nucleotides align to TRBD1. Germline values: CDR1 MGHRA, CDR2 YSYEKL. The CDR3 extends over 13 amino acids. The V gene end was trimmed by 1 base and the J gene end by 8 bases; junction bases not matched to a gene: 4. The CDR3 spells CASSQGDSRGYTF. The CDR3 DNA is TGCGCCAGCAGCCAAGGGGACAGCCGGGGCTACACCTTC.

The sample holds a few counts of this clone. V usage is TRBV30 and J usage is TRBJ2-7; D is unresolved. CDR3 size: 14 residues. Trimming took off 2 bases at V and 0 bases at J, with 11 bases between the two ends. Germline loops: CDR1 GTSNPN, CDR2 SVGIG (reference sequence). For the CDR3, the DNA is TGTGCCTGGAGTATCAGTCTCAGCTCCTACGAGCAGTACTTC. Protein product: CAWSISLSSYEQYF.

The chain links TRBV18 to TRBJ2-1; 10 bases agree with TRBD2. Germline-derived CDR1 and CDR2 are KGHSH and LQKENI. The CDR3 covers 17 residues. V lost 1 base to trimming and J lost 1 base; unmatched junction nucleotides: 4. The CDR3 reads CASSPRAGGSSYNEQFF. The CDR3 DNA follows: TGTGCCAGCTCACCACGAGCGGGAGGGTCATCCTACAATGAGCAGTTCTTC.

V usage is TRBV10-3 and J usage is TRBJ2-3; no clear D gene. Trimming took off 7 bases at V and 0 bases at J, with 11 bases between the two ends. The CDR3 sequence is 14 residues long. In germline, CDR1 is ENHRY, CDR2 SYGVKD. CDR3 loop: CAIMREPSTDTQYF. The CDR3 DNA reads as TGTGCCATCATGAGAGAACCTAGCACAGATACGCAGTATTTT.

The genes are TRBV9 and TRBJ1-3; 7 nucleotides align to TRBD1. The germline CDR1 and CDR2 sequences are SGDLS and YYNGEE. V trimming: 0 bases; J trimming: 0 bases; junction bases outside the gene matches: 6. The CDR3 spans 17 residues. CDR3 DNA: TGTGCCAGCAGCGTAGCGTTGGACAGGCACTCTGGAAACACCATATATTTT. Residues: CASSVALDRHSGNTIYF.